This T cell receptor beta chain was obtained from a study of blood T cell repertoires in COVID-19 (dated by TCRdb to 2018 to 2021). Study-level background: Samples covering the acute and convalescent phases of COVID-19 were provided by collaborators in the United States, Italy and Spain. The prospective study material was composed of cDNA or gDNA derived from T cells, B-cell-depleted T cells, or PBMCs. The dataset comprised deeply sampled blood TCRbeta repertoires from subjects exposed to, actively infected with, or recovered from COVID-19. The repertoires were released in a freely available public database meant as a resource for research on the immune response to SARS-CoV-2. Samples came from the ongoing ImmuneRACE study (first 160 participants) plus 1,254 subjects from 6 global collaborators. Sample metadata almost always included a de-identified subject ID, COVID-19 status, age in years and sex. Where available, HLA class I and class II types were taken from metadata supplied by the sample provider and were not determined by assay-based typing. General findings and caveats noted by the study authors: The quantity of clinical and demographic metadata differed by source and by participant and was supplied without curation.

Whole blood was collected in K2EDTA tubes by collaborating institutions according to the institutions' own protocols. Collaborator samples were shipped for TCRbeta analysis as frozen whole blood, isolated PBMCs, or DNA extracted from either sample type. The immunoSEQ Assay, a bias-controlled multiplex PCR, was used to amplify TCRbeta CDR3 regions from genomic DNA. Per the original workflow: The number of nucleated cells in each sample was estimated from the amplification of reference gene primers within the assay. To quantify the absolute abundance of each unique TCRbeta CDR3 rearrangement, sequence reads were collapsed and filtered. For each sample, productive Simpson clonality was calculated as the square root of Simpson's diversity index over productive rearrangements. This immuneACCESS table, as held by TCRdb, lists in-frame sequences with V and J called but not all clones. Of the missing ones, under half trace to an unresolved V gene in checked studies; the others have no known cause. V, J and clone size were drawn from that table, and D and trimming were deduced from the DNA. For this sample the table gives a few hundred thousand clones, of which 70% to 90% were detected only once. Around 3% of the sample belongs to the ten largest clones.

This clone was counted only a few times. Its recognized antigen is unknown. Base qualities are missing; no much larger clone stands one base away. The CDR3, from cysteine to phenylalanine, totals 13 residues. The DNA shown is the 39-base CDR3, in frame from base 1. CDR1 and CDR2 (SGDLS, YYNGEE) derive from the germline V gene. After removal of 0 bases from V and 10 bases from J, the junction retains 4 bases not matched to a gene. This clonotype was obtained from a woman aged 25 to 45 with active or convalescent COVID-19. Sample: peripheral blood. The rearrangement joined TRBV9 to TRBJ2-3; TRBD2 lines up with 8 middle nucleotides. Here is the DNA: TGTGCCAGCAGCGTAGGGACTAGCTCTCCGCAGTATTTT. This codes for CASSVGTSSPQYF.